The 10 T cell receptor beta chains listed next were all sequenced from one sample in a study of cytomegalovirus exposure and HLA in healthy donors. PCR involved 60 Vbeta and 13 Jbeta primers. Assay used: immunoSEQ multiplex PCR; TCRdb lists only in-frame clones, some missing. The table shows about 120,000 clones, with over 60% occurring only once. What was sequenced was PBMCs. The receptors were gathered from a man aged 18 to 30 in good health and CMV-seronegative.

This clone was counted a few times. The V and J genes are TRBV5-1 and TRBJ1-4; D gene unclear. Germline lookup yields CDR1 SGHRS and CDR2 YFSETQ. V was clipped by 5 bases and J by 8 bases, with 19 bases between them. The CDR3 totals 15 residues. The CDR3 spells CASSIGGSLGEKLFF. The CDR3 DNA is TGCGCCAGCAGTATCGGTGGGAGTCTGGGCGAAAAACTGTTTTTT.

This chain's CDR3 is CASTIGVRGSSYEQYF. The CDR3 DNA sequence: TGCGCCAGCACCATTGGGGTCCGGGGAAGTTCCTACGAGCAGTACTTC. The J gene is TRBJ2-7, the V gene TRBV5-1, with a possible D match to TRBD2 (5 bases). Germline V lookup: CDR1 SGHRS, CDR2 YFSETQ. The CDR3 totals 16 residues. V lost 6 bases and J 1 base, leaving 20 bases between the germline ends.

The chain carries TRBV5-1 and TRBJ2-2; 12 bases align to TRBD2. The CDR3 spans 15 residues. Unmatched junction bases numbered 6, after V lost 6 bases and J lost 6 bases. Looked up from germline, CDR1 is SGHRS and CDR2 is YFSETQ. The CDR3 DNA is TGCGCCAGCAAACCTAGCGGGAGGGCCCCCGGGGAGCTGTTTTTT. The encoded protein is CASKPSGRAPGELFF.

The chain combines TRBV19 with TRBJ1-5; D gene uncertain. This CDR3 has 13 residues. The V and J ends lost 5 bases and 6 bases respectively, with 11 bases between them. Germline V gives CDR1 LNHDA, CDR2 SQIVND (reference sequence). CDR3 amino acids: CASSEISGQPQHF. CDR3 in DNA: TGTGCCAGTAGTGAAATATCAGGTCAGCCCCAGCATTTT.

The V call is TRBV30, the J call TRBJ2-1; D unresolved. The V gene lost 2 bases and the J gene lost 5 bases, with 7 bases spanning the gap. CDR3 size: 12 residues. Germline CDR1 is GTSNPN and CDR2 is SVGIG (reference sequence). Here the CDR3 reads CAWSTLNNEQFF. CDR3 in DNA: TGTGCCTGGAGTACCCTAAACAATGAGCAGTTCTTC.

The chain recombines TRBV2 with TRBJ1-5; D is unresolved. The CDR3 is made up of 15 amino acids. The ends were cut back, 4 bases at V and 0 bases at J, with 10 bases in the middle. The germline CDR1 and CDR2 sequences are SNHLY and FYNNEI. In DNA, the CDR3 is TGTGCCAGCAGTGGGGGAGGATATAGCAATCAGCCCCAGCATTTT. This sequence encodes CASSGGGYSNQPQHF.

The sample holds one count of this clone. The gene calls are TRBV4-2 and TRBJ2-1; 16 bases fit TRBD2. This CDR3 contains 17 residues. Unmatched junction bases numbered 5, after V lost 0 bases and J lost 9 bases. Germline-derived CDR1 and CDR2 are LGHNA and YNFKEQ. This chain's CDR3 is CASSQEPGLAGGSEQFF. The DNA of the CDR3 is TGTGCCAGCAGCCAAGAACCGGGACTAGCGGGGGGGAGTGAGCAGTTCTTC.

The rearrangement uses TRBV10-1 and TRBJ2-5; tentative D call: TRBD2 (5 bases). This CDR3 spans 12 amino acids. Trimming pared 2 bases from V and 11 bases from J, leaving 12 bases between. Germline CDR1 and CDR2: WNHNN and SYGVQD (reference sequence). The CDR3 region is CASSEGPGEQYF. The CDR3 DNA is TGCGCCAGCAGTGAGGGGCCCGGGGAGCAGTACTTC.

This clone appeared once. The chain combines TRBV19 with TRBJ2-7; a weak D match, TRBD2 (5 bases). The CDR3 runs to 13 residues. Germline assignment: CDR1 LNHDA and CDR2 SQIVND (reference sequence). V gave up 6 bases and J gave up 5 bases, with 14 bases separating them. The CDR3 coding sequence is TGTGCCAGTAGCCCGGGATCTAAGCACGAGCAGTACTTC. Its translation is CASSPGSKHEQYF.

This clone was recorded a few times. The chain is built from TRBV5-6 and TRBJ2-7; 8 bases align to TRBD2. This CDR3 comprises 14 residues. Germline V gene data show CDR1 as SGHDT and CDR2 as YYEEEE. The V and J ends lost 4 bases and 6 bases, in that order; junction bases with no gene match: 9. The CDR3 spells CASSRGTRSAEQYF. The CDR3 coding sequence is TGTGCCAGCAGCCGAGGGACTAGGAGTGCCGAGCAGTACTTC.